These T cell receptor beta chains were read from a single sample in a study of PD-1 blockade in classical Hodgkin lymphoma. Using immunoSEQ multiplex PCR, the repertoire was profiled, and TCRdb retains in-frame clones only, with some absent. This sample has roughly 16,000 clones, with 75% to 85% found just once. The sequences come from peripheral blood mononuclear cells (PBMCs), collected at baseline. The source is a human donor with classical Hodgkin lymphoma. Each CDR3 is given with its conserved first and last residue. D genes are given only for firm matches. Expanded clones get a size class; other rows say once, few or many, or leave the size out.

CDR3 length,V gene,clone size,D gene,J gene,CDR3 protein,CDR3 DNA
16,TRBV7-3,.,.,TRBJ2-1,CASSPWGGYGDNEQFF,TGTGCCAGCAGCCCCTGGGGCGGTTACGGGGACAATGAGCAGTTCTTC
14,TRBV2,.,.,TRBJ2-2,CASRRGGITGELFF,TGTGCCAGCCGAAGGGGGGGTATCACCGGGGAGCTGTTTTTT
13,TRBV25-1,.,.,TRBJ1-5,CASSPMNNQPQHF,TGTGCCAGCAGCCCAATGAACAATCAGCCCCAGCATTTT
15,TRBV30,.,TRBD1,TRBJ2-7,CAWDPGQGPTYEQYF,TGTGCCTGGGATCCGGGACAGGGGCCAACCTACGAGCAGTACTTC
15,TRBV19,few,TRBD1,TRBJ1-5,CASSMGQGGNQPQHF,TGTGCCAGTAGTATGGGACAGGGGGGCAATCAGCCCCAGCATTTT
13,TRBV4-3,.,.,TRBJ1-1,CASSLGWGTEAFF,TGCGCCAGCAGCCTCGGTTGGGGCACTGAAGCTTTCTTT
14,TRBV15,.,.,TRBJ2-3,CATSRVIHGDTQYF,TGTGCCACCAGCAGAGTAATTCACGGAGATACGCAGTATTTT
14,TRBV10-2,.,.,TRBJ1-6,CASRSQEGSSPLHF,TGCGCCAGCAGATCACAGGAGGGAAGTTCACCCCTCCACTTT
14,TRBV7-9,medium-sized,.,TRBJ2-2,CASSSGYLGGELFF,TGTGCCAGCAGCTCCGGTTATCTCGGCGGGGAGCTGTTTTTT
15,TRBV5-1,.,.,TRBJ2-5,CASSLDRAQGETQYF,TGCGCCAGCAGCTTGGACAGGGCGCAGGGAGAGACCCAGTACTTC
14,TRBV6-6,.,TRBD1,TRBJ1-2,CASTEGQGGYGYTF,TGTGCCAGCACCGAGGGACAGGGAGGCTATGGCTACACCTTC
15,TRBV28,few,TRBD1,TRBJ1-1,CASRGTGHMNTEAFF,TGTGCCAGCAGGGGGACAGGCCACATGAACACTGAAGCTTTCTTT
15,TRBV5-1,.,.,TRBJ1-5,CASSLVMGLSEPQHF,TGCGCCAGCAGCTTGGTTATGGGCCTATCTGAGCCCCAGCATTTT